This TCR beta chain was captured by sequencing in a study of blood T cells in healthy people across ages. This CDR3 has 11 residues. Trimming shortened V by 1 base and J by 7 bases, and 4 bases separated the two germline ends. A second PCR of about 6 to 11 cycles used a sample-barcoded 5' primer and a J-beta primer mix. The authors tagged each cDNA molecule using a template-switch adaptor with 12 random nucleotides. MiXCR, applied by TCRdb to the 5' RACE reads, yields one record per CDR3 protein. The repertoire holds about 640,000 distinct CDR3 sequences, 45% to 65% seen once, with over 30% in the top ten.

The TCR originated in a man aged 55-75 years in good health. The sequenced sample consisted of blood. The rearrangement joins TRBV12-3 or TRBV12-4 to TRBJ1-1; D uncertain. CDR3 loop: CASSLGGEAFF. In DNA form, the CDR3 reads TGTGCCAGCAGTTTAGGTGGTGAAGCTTTCTTT.